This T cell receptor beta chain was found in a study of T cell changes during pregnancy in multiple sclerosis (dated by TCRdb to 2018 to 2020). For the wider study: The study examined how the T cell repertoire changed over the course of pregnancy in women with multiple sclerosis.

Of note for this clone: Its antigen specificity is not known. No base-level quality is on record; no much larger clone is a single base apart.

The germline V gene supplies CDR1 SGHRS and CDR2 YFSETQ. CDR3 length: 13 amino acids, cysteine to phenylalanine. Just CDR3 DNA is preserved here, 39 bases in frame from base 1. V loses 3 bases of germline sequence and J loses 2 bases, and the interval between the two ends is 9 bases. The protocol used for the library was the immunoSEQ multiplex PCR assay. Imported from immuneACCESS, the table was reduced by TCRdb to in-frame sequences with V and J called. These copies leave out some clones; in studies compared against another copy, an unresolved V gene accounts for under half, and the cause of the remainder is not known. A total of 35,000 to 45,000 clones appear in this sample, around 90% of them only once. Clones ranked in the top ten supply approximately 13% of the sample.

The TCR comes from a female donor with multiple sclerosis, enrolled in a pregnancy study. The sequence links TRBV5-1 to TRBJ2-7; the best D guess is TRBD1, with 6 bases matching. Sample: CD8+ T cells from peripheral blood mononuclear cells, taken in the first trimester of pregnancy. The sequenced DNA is TGCGCCAGCAGCTCCGGACAGACCTACGAGCAGTACTTC. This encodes CASSSGQTYEQYF.